This entry is about one TCR beta chain. The Seattle patients joined while their infection was active and were tracked longitudinally afterward. Authors' analysis steps: Scientists estimated how many nucleated cells there were by amplifying reference gene primers. Generated by immunoSEQ multiplex PCR, the TCRdb table keeps only in-frame clones and is missing some. D and trimming come from the DNA, and the V and J calls and clone size come from that table. The sample yields around 220,000 clones, approximately 80% seen once. The germline gives CDR1 DFQATT, CDR2 SNEGSKA (reference sequence). There are 14 residues in the CDR3. Losses at the gene ends were 3 bases for V and 7 bases for J; bases not matched to a gene: 4. These data are taken from a study of blood T cell repertoires in COVID-19. Whole-study context: COVID-19 samples from acute and convalescent phases originated in the United States, Italy and Spain. PBMCs, B-cell-depleted T cells, or T cells were the source of the cDNA or gDNA that made up the material.

The chain carries TRBV20-1 and TRBJ1-6; 9 nucleotides match TRBD1. The receptor was derived from a woman aged 80 or over with COVID-19, enrolled during active disease. The sequencing sample was made of peripheral blood. CDR3 DNA: TGCAGTGCTAGTGTGGGACAGGGAAATTCACCCCTCCACTTT. Protein product: CSASVGQGNSPLHF.